The TCR beta chain described here comes from a study of radiotherapy plus CTLA-4 blockade in lung cancer. Study information: Objective response was observed in about 19% of patients, and disease control in 31%. Study-level results: In blood, early T cell clone dynamics reportedly predicted response best, together with interferon-beta. There was expansion of tumor-derived TCR clones in blood after radiotherapy plus ipilimumab.

CDR1 KGHSH and CDR2 LQKENI come from the germline V gene. V lost 6 bases, J lost 4 bases, and 13 bases lay in between. The CDR3 consists of 13 residues. On this clone: No antigen is known for it.

Using immunoSEQ multiplex PCR, the repertoire was profiled, and TCRdb retains in-frame clones only, with some absent. The data contain 70,000 to 90,000 clones, roughly four fifths of them seen just once; the ten biggest clones take up 0.79%. The study treated chemo-refractory metastatic non-small-cell lung cancer patients with focal radiation plus ipilimumab CTLA-4 blockade. This specimen was peripheral blood, taken from a patient treated with radiotherapy plus ipilimumab. The J gene is TRBJ2-7, the V gene TRBV18; D perhaps matches TRBD1 (6 bases). The TCR comes from a human donor with non-small cell lung cancer who had stable disease on radiotherapy plus ipilimumab. The CDR3 loop is CASSPPQGYEQYF. The CDR3 region has the DNA TGTGCCAGCTCCCCTCCACAGGGTTACGAGCAGTACTTC.